These 18 T cell receptor beta chains were all obtained from the same sample, sequenced in a study of T-cell reconstitution after alpha-beta-depleted transplantation in children. Using unique molecular identifiers, the investigators prepared the TCRbeta library. TCRdb re-analysed the PCR reads in MiXCR, keeping a single row per CDR3 protein. This table holds some 440,000 distinct CDR3 sequences, around 15% found once. The source was PBMCs, mostly from graft donor cells, collected 360 days after TCRalphabeta/CD19-depleted stem cell transplant. The source of these receptors is a boy under two years old who had a stem cell transplant for Wiskott-Aldrich syndrome, so the T cells may come from the graft donor.

This clonotype was seen only a few times. The chain has TRBV7-2 and TRBJ2-7; TRBD2 aligns across 14 bases. Germline V gene sequence: CDR1 SGHTA, CDR2 FQGNSA. V trimming: 5 bases; J trimming: 7 bases; junction bases outside the gene matches: 4. The CDR3 is 14 amino acids. The CDR3 loop is CASSQGLAGEEQYF. CDR3 bases: TGTGCCAGCAGCCAGGGACTAGCGGGAGAAGAGCAGTACTTC.

This clonotype was counted a few times. This rearrangement joins TRBV15 to TRBJ2-7; a weak D match, TRBD2 (5 bases). The CDR3 totals 14 residues. V lost 4 bases to trimming and J lost 3 bases, with 13 bases between them. The V gene's germline CDR1 is LNHNV and CDR2 YYDKDF (reference sequence). The CDR3 DNA sequence: TGTGCCACCAGCACGCATGTAGGAGGCTACGAGCAGTACTTC. This codes for CATSTHVGGYEQYF. Full variable domain (remainder filled in from reference TRBV15 and TRBJ2-7): DAMVIQNPRYQVTQFGKPVTLSCSQTLNHNVMYWYQQKSSQAPKLLFHYYDKDFNNEADTPDNFQSRRPNTSFCFLDIRSPGLGDTAMYLCATSTHVGGYEQYFGPGTRLTVT.

This clonotype was observed a few times. V and J are TRBV12-3 or TRBV12-4 and TRBJ1-2; TRBD1 agrees at 10 bases. The CDR3 has 14 amino acids. With V trimmed by 1 base and J by 8 bases, 4 bases remained unmatched. The CDR3 DNA reads TGTGCCAGCAGTTTAGGGGGACAGGGGCGAGGCTACACCTTC. The encoded protein is CASSLGGQGRGYTF.

This clonotype was observed a handful of times. The chain combines TRBV5-1 with TRBJ2-7; 13 nucleotides align to TRBD2. Looked up from germline, CDR1 is SGHRS and CDR2 is YFSETQ. The CDR3 contains 16 residues. Trimming at V came to 5 bases and at J to 2 bases, leaving 7 bases not matched to a gene. The CDR3 sequence: CASRPGLAGIPYEQYF. DNA of the CDR3: TGCGCCAGCAGACCGGGACTAGCGGGAATTCCCTACGAGCAGTACTTC.

The table lists this clonotype with a few counts. The chain combines TRBV7-2 with TRBJ2-5; 10 nucleotides align to TRBD2. The germline gives CDR1 SGHTA, CDR2 FQGNSA. This CDR3 is built from 17 residues. The trim removed 3 bases at V and 1 base at J, leaving 8 bases unmatched. As DNA, the CDR3 is TGTGCCAGCAGCTTTGGTGTGGGACTAGCGCCCCAAGAGACCCAGTACTTC. Amino acid sequence: CASSFGVGLAPQETQYF.

The V call is TRBV6-2 or TRBV6-3, the J call TRBJ2-1, with D hard to call. The CDR3 has 14 amino acids. Germline CDR1 MNHEY, CDR2 SVGEGT. Trimming cost V 5 bases and J 10 bases, with 18 bases left between them. The CDR3 DNA follows: TGTGCCAGCAGTCGACCTACCGTACTCAAAGAGCAGTTCTTC. Protein sequence: CASSRPTVLKEQFF.

This clonotype was recorded a few times. The chain recombines TRBV19 with TRBJ2-1; the match to TRBD2 covers 9 bases. This CDR3 spans 14 amino acids. V gave up 3 bases and J gave up 10 bases; unmatched junction bases: 7. Germline CDR1 is LNHDA and CDR2 is SQIVND (reference sequence). The CDR3 loop is CASSIAGGVGEQFF. In DNA form, the CDR3 reads TGTGCCAGTAGTATTGCGGGAGGGGTTGGGGAGCAGTTCTTC.

The rearrangement joins TRBV5-1 to TRBJ1-4; tentative D call: TRBD1 (6 bases). The length of the CDR3 is 18 residues. Germline V gives CDR1 SGHRS, CDR2 YFSETQ. V lost 0 bases and J 1 base, leaving 16 bases between the germline ends. DNA for the CDR3: TGCGCCAGCAGCTTGGTCGTTGGGGGGCGCGGAACTAATGAAAAACTGTTTTTT. Translated, it gives CASSLVVGGRGTNEKLFF.

The chain uses TRBV7-7 and TRBJ2-5; D possibly corresponds to TRBD2 (5 bases). The germline gives CDR1 SSHAT, CDR2 FNYEAQ (reference sequence). The CDR3 spans 16 residues. V was trimmed by 1 base and J by 2 bases, leaving 14 bases between them. For the CDR3, the DNA is TGTGCCAGCAGCTTAGGCAATCGGGAAAAGCAAGAGACCCAGTACTTC. As protein: CASSLGNREKQETQYF.

The CDR3 loop reads CASSQAASSTDTQYF. In nucleotides, the CDR3 is TGTGCCAGCAGTCAAGCGGCTTCTAGCACAGATACGCAGTATTTT. This sequence joins TRBV27 and TRBJ2-3, with a possible D match to TRBD2 (5 bases). The CDR3 loop spans 15 amino acids. Trimming took off 5 bases at V and 0 bases at J, with 12 bases between the two ends. Germline V CDR1 and CDR2: MNHEY, SMNVEV (reference sequence).

The rearrangement links TRBV3-1 to TRBJ2-2, with 14 nucleotides matching TRBD2. The junction had 13 bases not matched to a gene; V was cut back by 0 bases and J by 7 bases. The CDR3 has 20 amino acids. Germline CDR1 and CDR2: LGHDT and YNNKEL (reference sequence). This CDR3 reads CASSQETATGLAGVRGELFF. CDR3 in DNA: TGTGCCAGCAGCCAAGAGACGGCCACGGGACTAGCGGGAGTCCGCGGGGAGCTGTTTTTT.

The rearrangement uses TRBV5-5 and TRBJ2-1; D not resolved. Trimming cost V 0 bases and J 0 bases, with 10 bases left between them. Germline V gene sequence: CDR1 SGHKS, CDR2 YYEKEE (reference sequence). This CDR3 is built from 16 residues. The CDR3 nucleotides read TGTGCCAGCAGCTTGGAGTGGCGAAGCTCCTACAATGAGCAGTTCTTC. It translates to CASSLEWRSSYNEQFF.

A few counts support this clonotype. This chain uses TRBV27 with TRBJ2-1, with 9 bases aligning to TRBD2. Germline V gene lookup returns CDR1 MNHEY and CDR2 SMNVEV (reference sequence). This CDR3 region has 17 residues. With V trimmed by 7 bases and J by 4 bases, 14 bases remained unmatched. The CDR3 nucleotides are TGTGCCAGCAAGAAGGGCGGGACTAGCCAAATATACAATGAGCAGTTCTTC. Its translation is CASKKGGTSQIYNEQFF.

CDR3 sequence (DNA): TGCAGTGCTAGCCCGGACATCTCCACAGATACGCAGTATTTT. It specifies CSASPDISTDTQYF. The V gene is TRBV20-1, the J gene TRBJ2-3; D is perhaps TRBD1 (5 bases). There are 14 residues in the CDR3. V lost 3 bases and J lost 2, with 12 bases in between. Germline V lookup: CDR1 DFQATT, CDR2 SNEGSKA (reference sequence).

This chain uses TRBV27 with TRBJ2-6; 9 positions match TRBD1. The CDR3 has 18 residues. Germline CDR1 reads MNHEY; CDR2 reads SMNVEV (reference sequence). After removal of 4 bases from V and 2 bases from J, the junction contained 9 bases not matched to a gene. The CDR3 DNA sequence: TGTGCCAGCAGTTCCCCCACCCGGGACAGGGCTGGGGCCAACGTCCTGACTTTC. This gives the protein CASSSPTRDRAGANVLTF.

This chain joins TRBV7-9 and TRBJ1-1; D not resolved. CDR1 is SEHNR, CDR2 FQNEAQ, per germline (reference sequence). V lost 3 bases and J 6 bases, leaving 8 bases between the germline ends. CDR3 size: 12 residues. CDR3 in amino acids: CASSLDGAEAFF. The CDR3 nucleotides read TGTGCCAGCAGCTTGGACGGGGCTGAAGCTTTCTTT.

This clonotype was counted only a few times. The chain combines TRBV4-2 with TRBJ2-6; TRBD2 agrees at 8 bases. This CDR3 contains 20 residues. CDR1 is LGHNA, CDR2 YNFKEQ, per germline. Trimming removed 4 bases from V and 0 bases from J; junction bases left unmatched: 14. The CDR3 nucleotides are TGTGCCAGCAGCCGATCCCCCCCGGCGGGAGGATTCTCTGGGGCCAACGTCCTGACTTTC. This gives the protein CASSRSPPAGGFSGANVLTF.

The genes are TRBV5-1 and TRBJ2-7, with D perhaps TRBD1 (6 bases). This CDR3 has 16 residues. The V gene's germline CDR1 is SGHRS and CDR2 YFSETQ. Trimming removed 4 bases from V and 3 bases from J, with 20 bases in between. CDR3 bases: TGCGCCAGCAGCCGGGATCCCGGGACACTGATCTACGAGCAGTACTTC. Its protein is CASSRDPGTLIYEQYF.